This T cell receptor (beta chain) was recovered during a study of response to subunit inactivated influenza vaccine. This clonotype was counted many times. Its antigen remains unknown. From the RT-PCR reads, TCRdb called clonotypes with MiXCR, one entry per CDR3 protein. The repertoire holds around 470,000 distinct CDR3 sequences, with about 7.2% as singletons. The CDR3 totals 15 residues. The germline V gene has CDR1 MDHEN and CDR2 SYDVKM. After removal of 6 bases from V and 12 bases from J, the junction contained 16 bases not matched to a gene. General study findings and limits: The authors suggested that every seasonal influenza vaccination recruits few new T cells.

V and J are TRBV28 and TRBJ2-1; TRBD2 agrees at 8 bases. This receptor was identified in a man aged 50 to 69 who received an inactivated influenza vaccine. This material consisted of PBMCs from blood, taken less than 30 months after vaccination. This CDR3 reads CASSQPGLGFEWQFF. CDR3 sequence (DNA): TGTGCCAGCAGCCAGCCGGGACTAGGATTCGAGTGGCAGTTCTTC.